Presented here are 17 T cell receptor beta chains from one specimen sequenced in a study of blood T cell repertoires in COVID-19. Libraries were prepared by immunoSEQ multiplex PCR; TCRdb keeps only in-frame clonotypes and omits some of them. The repertoire has about 220,000 clones, about three quarters of them found once; the top ten carry about 7.2%. Input material: peripheral blood. These receptors came from a woman in her 70s with acute or convalescent COVID-19.

CDR3 sequence: CASAPGGTSGQETQYF. In DNA form, the CDR3 reads TGTGCTAGTGCCCCTGGAGGGACTAGCGGACAAGAGACCCAGTACTTC. This chain connects TRBV12-5 to TRBJ2-5; 11 bases are a match to TRBD2. There are 16 residues in the CDR3. Per the germline V gene, CDR1 is LGHNT and CDR2 is FRNRAP. Losses at the gene ends were 7 bases for V and 2 bases for J; bases not matched to a gene: 9.

The chain has TRBV24-1 and TRBJ2-3, with 7 bases lining up with TRBD2. After removal of 4 bases from V and 7 bases from J, the junction contained 10 bases not matched to a gene. Germline V gene data show CDR1 as KGHDR and CDR2 as SFDVKD. The CDR3 covers 15 residues. CDR3 loop: CATSDPGRVGYTQYF. In DNA form, the CDR3 reads TGTGCCACCAGTGACCCGGGGAGGGTGGGCTATACGCAGTATTTT.

The chain combines TRBV7-9 with TRBJ2-5; tentative D call: TRBD1 (6 bases). Deletions cut 4 bases from V and 5 bases from J, with 17 bases between. The CDR3 runs to 15 residues. Per the germline V gene, CDR1 is SEHNR and CDR2 is FQNEAQ (reference sequence). CDR3 region: CASSSTGKGRETQYF. The CDR3, as DNA: TGTGCCAGCAGCTCTACAGGGAAGGGTCGGGAGACCCAGTACTTC.

The rearrangement joins TRBV5-5 to TRBJ1-2; a possible D gene is TRBD1 (5 bases). This CDR3 is built from 13 residues. Germline V gene sequence: CDR1 SGHKS, CDR2 YYEKEE (reference sequence). V lost 5 bases, J lost 3 bases, and 11 bases lay in between. The CDR3 protein is CASSPTGDYGYTF. The CDR3, as DNA: TGTGCCAGCAGTCCAACAGGAGACTATGGCTACACCTTC. Variable domain in full (rest from reference TRBV5-5 and TRBJ1-2): DAGVTQSPTHLIKTRGQQVTLRCSPISGHKSVSWYQQVLGQGPQFIFQYYEKEERGRGNFPDRFSARQFPNYSSELNVNALLLGDSALYLCASSPTGDYGYTFGSGTRLTVV.

This sequence joins TRBV6-5 and TRBJ2-1, with TRBD1 matching over 9 bases. With V trimmed by 7 bases and J by 5 bases, 3 bases remained unmatched. The CDR3 is 13 amino acids. Looked up from germline, CDR1 is MNHEY and CDR2 is SVGAGI. The CDR3 protein is CASTWTGDNEQFF. In nucleotides, the CDR3 is TGTGCCAGCACCTGGACAGGGGACAATGAGCAGTTCTTC.

The chain recombines TRBV25-1 with TRBJ1-4, with D perhaps TRBD1 (6 bases). Germline V CDR1 and CDR2: MGHDK, SYGVNS. The CDR3 sequence is 14 residues long. Trimming took off 6 bases at V and 7 bases at J, with 15 bases between the two ends. The DNA of the CDR3 is TGTGCCAGCAGAGAGACAGGCATAAGTGAAAAACTGTTTTTT. Translated, it gives CASRETGISEKLFF.

The chain has TRBV5-4 and TRBJ2-2; 7 bases are a match to TRBD1. The V segment lost 1 base and the J segment 4 bases; nucleotides outside the gene matches: 1. Germline V gives CDR1 SGHNT, CDR2 YYREEE (reference sequence). This CDR3 has 14 amino acids. CDR3 sequence (DNA): TGTGCCAGCAGCTTGCAGGGGGTCACCGGGGAGCTGTTTTTT. Encoded protein: CASSLQGVTGELFF.

The V call is TRBV7-8, the J call TRBJ2-7; TRBD1 agrees at 9 bases. Trimming took 7 bases from V and 6 from J; bases not matched to a gene: 7. The germline gives CDR1 SGHVS, CDR2 FQNEAQ. The CDR3 is made up of 13 amino acids. The CDR3 sequence is CASMVTGGGEQYF. CDR3 nucleotides: TGTGCCAGCATGGTTACAGGGGGCGGCGAGCAGTACTTC.

DNA for the CDR3: TGTGCCAGTTTCGACAGGGGTGGACAGCCCCAGCATTTT. Its translation is CASFDRGGQPQHF. This chain links TRBV6-5 with TRBJ1-5; 8 bases align to TRBD1. This CDR3 region has 13 residues. Germline CDR1 and CDR2: MNHEY and SVGAGI. V was pared by 9 bases and J by 7 bases, with 8 bases of the junction left unmatched.

The chain uses TRBV4-3 and TRBJ2-2, with no clear D. Per the germline V gene, CDR1 is LGHNA and CDR2 is YSLEER. The CDR3 loop spans 16 amino acids. Trimming pared 1 base from V and 5 bases from J, leaving 14 bases between. CDR3 protein: CASSQVYIPPTGELFF. The CDR3 DNA is TGCGCCAGCAGCCAAGTGTACATCCCCCCGACCGGGGAGCTGTTTTTT.

The V gene is TRBV6-6, the J gene TRBJ1-4; 7 bases map to TRBD1. Germline V gene lookup returns CDR1 MNHNY and CDR2 SVGAGI (reference sequence). The CDR3 is 12 amino acids. Germline trimming cut 10 bases from V and 6 bases from J; bases unmatched to any gene: 5. Here the CDR3 DNA reads TGTGCCACCCAGGGGGGATATGAAAAACTGTTTTTT. It translates to CATQGGYEKLFF.

The chain links TRBV14 to TRBJ1-2; 8 nucleotides match TRBD1. The length of the CDR3 is 13 residues. V lost 4 bases, J lost 4 bases, and 2 bases stayed unmatched. Germline V gives CDR1 SGHDN, CDR2 FVKESK. The CDR3 DNA reads TGTGCCAGCAGCCCGGACAGGGCCTATGGCTACACCTTC. This translates into CASSPDRAYGYTF. The entire variable domain, with the rest obtained from reference TRBV14 and TRBJ1-2, is as follows: EAGVTQFPSHSVIEKGQTVTLRCDPISGHDNLYWYRRVMGKEIKFLLHFVKESKQDESGMPNNRFLAERTGGTYSTLKVQPAELEDSGVYFCASSPDRAYGYTFGSGTRLTVV.

The gene calls are TRBV18 and TRBJ1-4, with a tentative D call TRBD1 (5 bases). The CDR3 consists of 15 residues. V lost 2 bases and J 8 bases, leaving 15 bases between the germline ends. Germline assignment: CDR1 KGHSH and CDR2 LQKENI. As DNA, the CDR3 is TGTGCCAGCTCACCATCTCAGGGTAACGGAGAAAAACTGTTTTTT. It specifies CASSPSQGNGEKLFF.

The chain recombines TRBV24-1 with TRBJ2-7, with D unresolved. Germline CDR1 is KGHDR and CDR2 is SFDVKD. CDR3 length: 15 amino acids. V was cut by 3 bases and J by 0 bases, with 11 bases left in between. CDR3 region: CATSDPRISSYEQYF. The CDR3 DNA reads TGTGCCACCAGTGATCCGAGGATCTCCTCCTACGAGCAGTACTTC.

J is TRBJ2-3 and V is TRBV7-9; 7 nucleotides match TRBD2. V was clipped by 2 bases and J by 3 bases; unmatched bases: 2. Per the germline V gene, CDR1 is SEHNR and CDR2 is FQNEAQ (reference sequence). The length of the CDR3 is 14 residues. CDR3 in amino acids: CASSLRGGTDTQYF. CDR3 in DNA: TGTGCCAGCAGCTTAAGGGGAGGGACAGATACGCAGTATTTT.

V gene TRBV27 combines with J gene TRBJ1-4; no firm D call. The CDR3 is 17 amino acids. Germline V CDR1 and CDR2: MNHEY, SMNVEV (reference sequence). Between the trimmed V and J ends, which lost 9 bases and 3 bases, there was a span of 23 bases. CDR3 DNA: TGTGCCAGGCCTCAGTTGGTCATTTCACGGGCTAATGAAAAACTGTTTTTT. Protein sequence: CARPQLVISRANEKLFF.

The sample holds a few counts of this clone. Other DNA sequences in the same sample also yield this CDR3. The chain has TRBV6-5 and TRBJ2-7; D is perhaps TRBD2 (5 bases). This CDR3 region has 12 residues. Between the trimmed V and J ends, which lost 8 bases and 3 bases, there was a span of 11 bases. CDR1 and CDR2 from the germline V gene are MNHEY and SVGAGI. The CDR3 here is CASGLGIYEQYV. In DNA, the CDR3 is TGTGCCAGCGGACTCGGGATCTACGAGCAGTACGTC.